This TCR beta chain was observed in a study of shared clonotypes between healthy human individuals (dated by TCRdb to about 2020). Regarding the study in general: The cohort included a few men and a couple of women between 18 and 49 years of age. For each donor, three plates each were used for CD4 naive and CD4 memory, two plates were used for CD8 naive, and one plate was used for CD8 memory. The study deeply sequenced blood TCR repertoires of about 5 healthy adults to estimate repertoire size and the extent of clonotype sharing between individuals. To increase sequencing depth and limit assay-specific biases, TCR repertoire library preparation and sequencing were carried out by different laboratories using diverse techniques. Per donor, leukapheresis produced somewhere between about 0.9 and 9 billion PBMCs.

V and J lose 1 base and 7 bases, and a span of 11 bases separates them. The germline V gene (reference sequence) supplies CDR1 MNHEY and CDR2 SMNVEV. The CDR3 goes from the cysteine to the phenylalanine over 14 residues. Kept here is only the CDR3 DNA, which spans 42 bases and is read in frame from base 1. CD8 naive samples were obtained by positive selection for CCR7 among CD45RO-negative cells, yielding a CD45RA+CCR7+ population from which TemRA cells were excluded. The donors were healthy, HIV-negative adults with no recently reported acute infections or vaccinations. Every donor was a Caucasian adult living in Nashville, Tennessee, USA. Blood was obtained by leukapheresis, after which PBMCs were separated by Ficoll-Histopaque density gradient centrifugation and cryopreserved in liquid nitrogen vapor phase. Purity and quantity of every magnetically sorted T cell population were checked by analytical flow cytometry. From each sorted fraction, genomic DNA was isolated and quantified by UV absorbance on a Nanodrop 2000c.

Regarding this clone: Its antigen remains undetermined. No quality values exist for individual bases; no much larger clone is one base distant.

Using the deep immunoSEQ assay, multiplex PCR amplified TCR CDR3 regions from genomic DNA. For each cell subset, the extracted genomic DNA was distributed evenly across all wells of several immunoSEQ 96-well plates, and each plate served as one replicate. For sorted subsets, approximately 200 ng of genomic DNA, equivalent to some 33,000 T cell genomes, went into each replicate PCR. Purified libraries were measured with a Qubit 3.0 fluorometer, size-checked on a Bioanalyzer 2100, and measured again with the KAPA Library Quantification kit. Every immunoSEQ 96-well plate was sequenced on a separate single-read 150-cycle Illumina NextSeq 550 flow cell. The authors processed their data as follows. The immunoSEQ output contained only junctional sequences without quality scores, so filtering could not match that applied to full-length reads. To assign V/J genes and CDR3, sequences were annotated against IMGT germline references using PyIR, a Python wrapper for IgBLAST v1.9. Any read was removed if the V/J assignment was weak (E-value above 1e-6), the CDR3 was missing, or the read contained stop codons, out-of-frame junctions, or ambiguous translated residues. V3J clonotypes were defined by identical inferred V gene, J gene, and CDR3 amino acid sequence. To compute the percentage overlap between repertoires, the number of shared unique clonotypes was divided by the size of the smaller repertoire. Richness of each repertoire was evaluated using RTK rarefaction, the Chao1 estimator, and Recon v2.1 estimates of unobserved clonotypes. Generation probabilities for all TCRbeta clonotypes obtained by the gDNA method from a handful of donors were computed using OLGA. Here the immuneACCESS table is served through TCRdb, limited to in-frame sequences with V and J called. Missing clones are a known gap in these copies; in checked studies unresolved V genes cover under half, and the rest lacks a known reason. That table is the source of V, J and clone size, and D and trimming were worked out from the DNA. This sample lists some 2 million clones; just under 95% were detected once. The leading ten clones occupy around 1.1% of the sample.

General conclusions and limits of the study: Based on pairwise subsampling, the degree of clonotype sharing among donors was expected to be affected by sequencing depth. The small number of donors limited the genetic and exposure-history diversity represented. Estimated clonotype richness was generally larger for naive than for memory subsets. Across several donors, about 5.2% of naive CD4, over 3% of naive CD8, approximately 2.5% of memory CD4, and under 0.45% of memory CD8 clonotypes were shared. Sampling was limited to blood, and TCR repertoires in tissue likely differ from TCR repertoires in blood. Compared with non-shared clonotypes, the clonotypes found in all four sorted-subset donors had higher generation probabilities. Even with the large sequencing depth, rarefaction of the sorted-subset datasets indicated that sequencing was incomplete.

Sequencing input: naive CD8+ T cells sorted from blood. The sample's cell subset or site label, in plain terms: CD45RA+CCR7+. The V and J genes are TRBV27 and TRBJ2-1; 6 matching bases give a weak D call of TRBD1. The clonotype comes from a man aged 18 to 35 in good health. The CDR3 region reads CASSLLGAANEQFF. The DNA sequence follows: TGTGCCAGCAGTTTATTGGGGGCAGCTAATGAGCAGTTCTTC.